This T cell receptor beta chain was identified during a study of technical replicates of blood from a few donors (dated by TCRdb to the late 2010s). Receptors were amplified or captured by the immunoSEQ multiplex PCR assay. Drawn from immuneACCESS, this table holds only the in-frame rearrangements with V and J called that TCRdb kept. Clones are partly lost; checked studies trace under half to an unresolved V gene and leave the rest unexplained. The table for this sample lists about 64,000 clones; 86% of them were counted only once. The top ten clones comprise 5.1% of the sample. On this clone itself: Its antigen has not been determined. No base qualities exist here, and no much larger clone lies one base off it.

Reading the germline V gene (reference sequence) gives CDR1 LNHDA and CDR2 SQIVND. The CDR3 runs 15 amino acids, cysteine and phenylalanine included. Only CDR3 DNA remains: 45 bases, in frame from the first base. The germline ends are 11 bases apart after V is trimmed by 4 bases and J by 4 bases. This clonotype originated in a human donor in good health. Some clones in this sample may be carry-over from other donors' samples. Recombination joined TRBV19 with TRBJ1-6; TRBD1 is a possible D gene, resting on 5 matching bases. The sample taken for sequencing was PBMCs. Here the CDR3 is given as CASSRETGYNSPLHF. The DNA reads TGTGCCAGTAGTAGAGAAACAGGTTATAATTCACCCCTCCACTTT.